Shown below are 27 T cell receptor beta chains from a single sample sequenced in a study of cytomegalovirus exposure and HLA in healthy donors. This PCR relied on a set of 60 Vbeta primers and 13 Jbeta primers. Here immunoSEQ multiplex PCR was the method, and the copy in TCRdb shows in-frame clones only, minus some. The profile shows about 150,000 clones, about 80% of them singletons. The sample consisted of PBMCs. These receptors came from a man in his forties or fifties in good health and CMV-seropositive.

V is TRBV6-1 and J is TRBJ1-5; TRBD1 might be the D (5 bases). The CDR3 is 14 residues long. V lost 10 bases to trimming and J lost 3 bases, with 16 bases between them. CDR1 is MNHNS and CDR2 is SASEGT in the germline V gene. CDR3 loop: CAISQGSVNQPQHF. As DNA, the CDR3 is TGTGCCATCAGCCAGGGATCTGTCAATCAGCCCCAGCATTTT.

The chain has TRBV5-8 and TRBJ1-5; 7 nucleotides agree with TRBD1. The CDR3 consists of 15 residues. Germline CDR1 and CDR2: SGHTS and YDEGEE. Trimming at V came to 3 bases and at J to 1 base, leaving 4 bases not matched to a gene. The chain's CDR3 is CASSSTGWSNQPQHF. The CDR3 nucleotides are TGTGCCAGCAGCTCGACAGGGTGGAGCAATCAGCCCCAGCATTTT.

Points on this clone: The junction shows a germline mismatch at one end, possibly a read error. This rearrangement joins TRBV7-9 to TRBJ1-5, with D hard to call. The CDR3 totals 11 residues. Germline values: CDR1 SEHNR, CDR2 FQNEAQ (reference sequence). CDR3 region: CSSSPGGPQHF. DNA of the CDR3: TGTTCCAGCAGCCCGGGTGGGCCCCAGCATTTT.

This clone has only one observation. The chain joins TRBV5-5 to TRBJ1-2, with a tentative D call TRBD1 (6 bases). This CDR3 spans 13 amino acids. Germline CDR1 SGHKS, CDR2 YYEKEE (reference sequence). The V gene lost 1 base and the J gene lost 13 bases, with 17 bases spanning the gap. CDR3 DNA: TGTGCCAGCAGCTTGCCAGGGGAAGAAATGGGCACCTTC. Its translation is CASSLPGEEMGTF.

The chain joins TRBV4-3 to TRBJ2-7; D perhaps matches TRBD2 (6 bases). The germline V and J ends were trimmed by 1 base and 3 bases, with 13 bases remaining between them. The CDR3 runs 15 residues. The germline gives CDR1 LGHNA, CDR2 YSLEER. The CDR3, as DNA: TGCGCCAGCAGCCAAGGGACGGAGGGGTTCTACGAGCAGTACTTC. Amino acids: CASSQGTEGFYEQYF.

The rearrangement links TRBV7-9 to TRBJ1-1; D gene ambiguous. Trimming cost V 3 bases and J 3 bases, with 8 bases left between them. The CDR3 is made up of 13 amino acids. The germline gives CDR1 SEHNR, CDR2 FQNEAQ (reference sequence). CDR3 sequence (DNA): TGTGCCAGCAGCTTCACCGGGGACACTGAAGCTTTCTTT. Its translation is CASSFTGDTEAFF.

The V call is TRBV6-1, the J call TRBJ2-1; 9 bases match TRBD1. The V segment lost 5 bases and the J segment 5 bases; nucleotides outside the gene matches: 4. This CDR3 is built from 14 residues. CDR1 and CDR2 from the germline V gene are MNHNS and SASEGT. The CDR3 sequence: CASSPRDRDNEQFF. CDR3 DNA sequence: TGTGCCAGCAGTCCACGGGACAGGGACAATGAGCAGTTCTTC.

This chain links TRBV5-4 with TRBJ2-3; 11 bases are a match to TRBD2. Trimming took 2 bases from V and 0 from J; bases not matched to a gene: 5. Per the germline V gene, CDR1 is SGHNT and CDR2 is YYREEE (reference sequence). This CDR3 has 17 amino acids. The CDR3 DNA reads TGTGCCAGCAGCTTACTAGCGGGAGTGCCTAGCACAGATACGCAGTATTTT. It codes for CASSLLAGVPSTDTQYF.

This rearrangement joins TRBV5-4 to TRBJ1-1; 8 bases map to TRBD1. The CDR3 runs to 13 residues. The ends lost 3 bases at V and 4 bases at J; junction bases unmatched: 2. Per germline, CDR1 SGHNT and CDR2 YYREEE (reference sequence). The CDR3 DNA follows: TGTGCCAGCAGCTGGGACAGGTCCACTGAAGCTTTCTTT. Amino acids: CASSWDRSTEAFF. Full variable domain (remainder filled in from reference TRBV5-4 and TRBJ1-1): ETGVTQSPTHLIKTRGQQVTLRCSSQSGHNTVSWYQQALGQGPQFIFQYYREEENGRGNFPPRFSGLQFPNYSSELNVNALELDDSALYLCASSWDRSTEAFFGQGTRLTVV.

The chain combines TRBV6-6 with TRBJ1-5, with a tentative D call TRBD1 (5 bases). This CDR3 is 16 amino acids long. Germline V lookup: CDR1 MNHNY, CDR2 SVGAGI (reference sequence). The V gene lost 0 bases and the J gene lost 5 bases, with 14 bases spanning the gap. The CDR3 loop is CASSYSGGVRDQPQHF. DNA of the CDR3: TGTGCCAGCAGTTACTCTGGAGGGGTTCGGGATCAGCCCCAGCATTTT.

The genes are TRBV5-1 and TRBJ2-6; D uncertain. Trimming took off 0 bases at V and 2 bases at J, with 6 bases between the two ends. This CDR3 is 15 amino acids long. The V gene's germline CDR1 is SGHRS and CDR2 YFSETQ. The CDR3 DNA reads TGCGCCAGCAGCTTGGGTCAGACTGGGGCCAACGTCCTGACTTTC. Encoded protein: CASSLGQTGANVLTF.

In nucleotides, the CDR3 is TGTGCCACCAGCAGAGAGTTAGCAGGGGGAAAACAGTACTTC. Amino acids: CATSRELAGGKQYF. The chain uses TRBV15 and TRBJ2-7; 7 positions match TRBD1. Germline lookup yields CDR1 LNHNV and CDR2 YYDKDF (reference sequence). This CDR3 has 14 amino acids. Trimming took 0 bases from V and 10 from J; bases not matched to a gene: 9. Filled out from reference TRBV15 and TRBJ2-7, the complete variable domain reads DAMVIQNPRYQVTQFGKPVTLSCSQTLNHNVMYWYQQKSSQAPKLLFHYYDKDFNNEADTPDNFQSRRPNTSFCFLDIRSPGLGDTAMYLCATSRELAGGKQYFGPGTRLTVT.

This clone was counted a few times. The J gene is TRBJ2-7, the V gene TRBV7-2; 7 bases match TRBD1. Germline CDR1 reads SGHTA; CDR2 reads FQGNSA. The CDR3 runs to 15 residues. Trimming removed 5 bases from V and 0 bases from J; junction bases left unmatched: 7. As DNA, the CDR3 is TGTGCCAGCAGCCCGGACAGGTTACTCTCCTACGAGCAGTACTTC. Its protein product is CASSPDRLLSYEQYF.

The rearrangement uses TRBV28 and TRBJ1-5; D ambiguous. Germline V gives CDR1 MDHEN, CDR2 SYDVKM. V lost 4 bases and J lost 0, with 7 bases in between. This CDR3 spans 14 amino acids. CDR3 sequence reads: CASSSTYSNQPQHF. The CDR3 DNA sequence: TGTGCCAGCAGTTCCACTTATAGCAATCAGCCCCAGCATTTT.

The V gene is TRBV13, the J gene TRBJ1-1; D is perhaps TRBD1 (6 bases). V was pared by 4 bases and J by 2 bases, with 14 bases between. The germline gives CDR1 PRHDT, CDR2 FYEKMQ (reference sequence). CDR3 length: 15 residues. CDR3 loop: CASSSRGGGNTEAFF. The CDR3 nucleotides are TGTGCCAGCAGCTCGAGAGGGGGGGGAAACACTGAAGCTTTCTTT.

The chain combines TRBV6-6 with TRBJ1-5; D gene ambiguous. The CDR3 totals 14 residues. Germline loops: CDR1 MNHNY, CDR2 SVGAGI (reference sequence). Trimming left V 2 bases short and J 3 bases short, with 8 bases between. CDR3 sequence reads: CASSYGTANQPQHF. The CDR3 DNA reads TGTGCCAGCAGTTACGGCACCGCCAATCAGCCCCAGCATTTT.

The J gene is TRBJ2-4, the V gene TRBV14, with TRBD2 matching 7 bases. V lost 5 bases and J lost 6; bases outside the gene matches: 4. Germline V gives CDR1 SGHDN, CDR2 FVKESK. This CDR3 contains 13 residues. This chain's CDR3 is CASSGRVPNIQYF. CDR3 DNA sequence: TGTGCCAGCAGCGGGAGGGTTCCAAACATTCAGTACTTC.

In DNA form, the CDR3 reads TGTGCCAGCAGTTTCATTACCACCAGACAGGGGTGGCAGCCCCAGCATTTT. Encoded protein: CASSFITTRQGWQPQHF. J is TRBJ1-5 and V is TRBV28, with TRBD1 matching over 8 bases. V shed 3 bases, J shed 7 bases, and the junction held 14 bases outside the gene matches. This CDR3 comprises 17 residues. Germline-derived CDR1 and CDR2 are MDHEN and SYDVKM.

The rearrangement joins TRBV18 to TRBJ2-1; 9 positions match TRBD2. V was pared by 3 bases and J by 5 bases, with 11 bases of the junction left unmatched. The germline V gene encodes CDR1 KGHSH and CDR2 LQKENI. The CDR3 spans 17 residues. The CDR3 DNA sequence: TGTGCCAGCTCACCCCTAGCGGGATTGCCTCCCGACAATGAGCAGTTCTTC. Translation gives CASSPLAGLPPDNEQFF. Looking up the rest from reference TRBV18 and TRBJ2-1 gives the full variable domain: NAGVMQNPRHLVRRRGQEARLRCSPMKGHSHVYWYRQLPEEGLKFMVYLQKENIIDESGMPKERFSAEFPKEGPSILRIQQVVRGDSAAYFCASSPLAGLPPDNEQFFGPGTRLTVL.

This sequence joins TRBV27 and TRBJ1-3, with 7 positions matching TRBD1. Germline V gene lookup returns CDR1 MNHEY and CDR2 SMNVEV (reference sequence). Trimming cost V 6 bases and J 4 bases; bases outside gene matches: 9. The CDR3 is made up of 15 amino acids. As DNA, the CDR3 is TGTGCCAGCAGCCCCAACAGGGGAAGGGGAAACACCATATATTTT. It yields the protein CASSPNRGRGNTIYF.

This CDR3 is CSDSGGSQETQYF. DNA for the CDR3: TGCAGTGACTCTGGCGGTTCACAAGAGACCCAGTACTTC. The chain combines TRBV29-1 with TRBJ2-5; D not certain. CDR1 and CDR2 (germline): SQVTM, ANQGSEA. This CDR3 comprises 13 residues. Looking up the rest from reference TRBV29-1 and TRBJ2-5 gives the full variable domain: SAVISQKPSRDICQRGTSLTIQCQVDSQVTMMFWYRQQPGQSLTLIATANQGSEATYESGFVIDKFPISRPNLTFSTLTVSNMSPEDSSIYLCSDSGGSQETQYFGPGTRLLVL.

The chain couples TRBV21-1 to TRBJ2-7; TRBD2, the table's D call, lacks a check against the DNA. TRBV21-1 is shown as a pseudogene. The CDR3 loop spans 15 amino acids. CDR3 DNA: TGTGCCAGCTTCCCCGGGGGAGGCCATACCTACGAGCAGTACTTC. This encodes CASFPGGGHTYEQYF.

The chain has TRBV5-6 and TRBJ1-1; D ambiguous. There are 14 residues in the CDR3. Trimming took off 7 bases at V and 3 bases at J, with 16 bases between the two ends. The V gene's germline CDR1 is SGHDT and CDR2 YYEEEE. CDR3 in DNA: TGTGCCAGCTCGTGGGGAGGGTACGACACTGAAGCTTTCTTT. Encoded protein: CASSWGGYDTEAFF. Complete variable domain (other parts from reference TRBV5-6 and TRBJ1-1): DAGVTQSPTHLIKTRGQQVTLRCSPKSGHDTVSWYQQALGQGPQFIFQYYEEEERQRGNFPDRFSGHQFPNYSSELNVNALLLGDSALYLCASSWGGYDTEAFFGQGTRLTVV.

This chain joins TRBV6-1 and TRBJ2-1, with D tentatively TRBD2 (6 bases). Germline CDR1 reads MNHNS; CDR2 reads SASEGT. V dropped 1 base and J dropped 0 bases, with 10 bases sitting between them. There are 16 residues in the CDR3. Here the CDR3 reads CASSEDVGGSYNEQFF. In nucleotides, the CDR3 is TGTGCCAGCAGTGAAGATGTGGGAGGCTCCTACAATGAGCAGTTCTTC.

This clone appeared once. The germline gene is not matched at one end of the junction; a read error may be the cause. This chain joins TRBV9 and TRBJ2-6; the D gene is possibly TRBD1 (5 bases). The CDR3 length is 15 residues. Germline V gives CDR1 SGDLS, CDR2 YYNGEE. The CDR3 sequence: CASSVVVSGANGLTF. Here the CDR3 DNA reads TGTGCCAGCAGCGTAGTCGTCTCTGGGGCCAACGGCCTGACTTTC.

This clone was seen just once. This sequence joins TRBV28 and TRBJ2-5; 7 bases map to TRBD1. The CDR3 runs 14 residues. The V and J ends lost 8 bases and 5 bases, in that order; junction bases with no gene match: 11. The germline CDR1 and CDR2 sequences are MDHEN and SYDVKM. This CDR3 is CASHGGQTRETQYF. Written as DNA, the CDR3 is TGTGCCAGCCATGGGGGACAGACGAGGGAGACCCAGTACTTC.

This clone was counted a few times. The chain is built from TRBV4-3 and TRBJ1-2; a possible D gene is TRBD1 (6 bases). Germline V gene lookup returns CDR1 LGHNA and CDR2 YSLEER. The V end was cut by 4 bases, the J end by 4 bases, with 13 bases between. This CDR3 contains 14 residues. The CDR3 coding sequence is TGCGCCAGCAGCCCTGGACAGCCAGTCTATGGCTACACCTTC. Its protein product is CASSPGQPVYGYTF.